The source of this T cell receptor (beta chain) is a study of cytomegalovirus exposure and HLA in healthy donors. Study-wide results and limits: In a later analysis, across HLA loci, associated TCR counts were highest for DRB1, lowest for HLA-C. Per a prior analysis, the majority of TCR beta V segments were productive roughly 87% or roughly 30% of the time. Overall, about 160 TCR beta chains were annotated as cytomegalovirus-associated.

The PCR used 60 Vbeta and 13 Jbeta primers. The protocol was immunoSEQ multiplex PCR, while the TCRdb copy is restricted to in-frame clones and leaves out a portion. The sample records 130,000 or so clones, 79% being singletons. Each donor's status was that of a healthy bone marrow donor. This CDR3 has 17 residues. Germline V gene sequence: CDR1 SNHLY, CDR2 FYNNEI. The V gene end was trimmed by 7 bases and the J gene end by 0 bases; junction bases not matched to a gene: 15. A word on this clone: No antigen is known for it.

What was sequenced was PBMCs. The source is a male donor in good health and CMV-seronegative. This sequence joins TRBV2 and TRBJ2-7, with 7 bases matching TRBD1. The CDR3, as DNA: TGTGCCAGCATCCGAGGGGGCCCAACATCGAGCTCCTACGAGCAGTACTTC. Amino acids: CASIRGGPTSSSYEQYF.